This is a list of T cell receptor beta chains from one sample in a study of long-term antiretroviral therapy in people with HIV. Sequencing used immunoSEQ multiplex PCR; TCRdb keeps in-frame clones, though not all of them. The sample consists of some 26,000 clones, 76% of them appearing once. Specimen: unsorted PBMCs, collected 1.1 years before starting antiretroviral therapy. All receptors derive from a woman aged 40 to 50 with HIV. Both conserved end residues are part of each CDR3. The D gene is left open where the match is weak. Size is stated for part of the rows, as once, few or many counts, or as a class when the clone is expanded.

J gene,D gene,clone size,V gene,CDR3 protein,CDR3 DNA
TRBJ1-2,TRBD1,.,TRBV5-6,CASSIELQGYYGYTF,TGTGCCAGCAGCATAGAGCTACAGGGGTACTATGGCTACACCTTC
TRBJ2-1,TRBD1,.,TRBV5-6,CASSPRTGVYNEQFF,TGTGCCAGCAGCCCGAGGACAGGGGTGTACAATGAGCAGTTCTTC
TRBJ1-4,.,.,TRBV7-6,CASSLGGVATNEKLFF,TGTGCCAGCAGCTTAGGGGGAGTTGCAACTAATGAAAAACTGTTTTTT
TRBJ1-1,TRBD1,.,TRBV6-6,CASRTGQGKNTEAFF,TGTGCCAGCAGAACGGGACAGGGCAAGAACACTGAAGCTTTCTTT
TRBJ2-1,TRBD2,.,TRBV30,CAWSVASGIYNEQFF,TGTGCCTGGAGTGTAGCTAGCGGTATTTACAATGAGCAGTTCTTC
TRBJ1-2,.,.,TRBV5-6,CASSFRASNQYGYTF,TGTGCCAGCAGCTTCCGGGCCTCGAATCAGTATGGCTACACCTTC
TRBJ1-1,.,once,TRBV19,CASSPNTEAFF,TGTGCCAGTAGCCCGAACACTGAAGCTTTCTTT
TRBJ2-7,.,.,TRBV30,CAWSVGRDYEQYF,TGTGCCTGGAGTGTTGGCAGGGATTACGAGCAGTACTTC
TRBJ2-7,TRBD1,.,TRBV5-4,CASSSAGTGGYEQYF,TGTGCCAGCAGCTCCGCCGGGACAGGGGGCTACGAGCAGTACTTC
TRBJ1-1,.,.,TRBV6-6,CASSYGDTEAFF,TGTGCCAGCAGTTACGGGGACACTGAAGCTTTCTTT
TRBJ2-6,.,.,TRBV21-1,CASSPRDPSSSGANVLTF,TGTGCCAGCAGCCCTCGGGACCCCTCAAGCTCTGGGGCCAACGTCCTGACTTTC
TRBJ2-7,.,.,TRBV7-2,CASSWGIPTYEQYF,TGTGCCAGCAGCTGGGGCATTCCCACTTACGAGCAGTACTTC
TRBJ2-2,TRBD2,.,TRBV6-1,CASSETWSGGITGELFF,TGTGCCAGCAGTGAGACGTGGAGCGGGGGGATTACCGGGGAGCTGTTTTTT
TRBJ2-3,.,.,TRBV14,CASSQDLNWFDRSQYF,TGTGCCAGCAGCCAAGATCTTAATTGGTTCGACAGATCGCAGTATTTT
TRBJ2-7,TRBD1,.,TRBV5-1,CASSVAGTGAYEQYF,TGCGCCAGCAGCGTGGCCGGGACAGGGGCCTACGAGCAGTACTTC